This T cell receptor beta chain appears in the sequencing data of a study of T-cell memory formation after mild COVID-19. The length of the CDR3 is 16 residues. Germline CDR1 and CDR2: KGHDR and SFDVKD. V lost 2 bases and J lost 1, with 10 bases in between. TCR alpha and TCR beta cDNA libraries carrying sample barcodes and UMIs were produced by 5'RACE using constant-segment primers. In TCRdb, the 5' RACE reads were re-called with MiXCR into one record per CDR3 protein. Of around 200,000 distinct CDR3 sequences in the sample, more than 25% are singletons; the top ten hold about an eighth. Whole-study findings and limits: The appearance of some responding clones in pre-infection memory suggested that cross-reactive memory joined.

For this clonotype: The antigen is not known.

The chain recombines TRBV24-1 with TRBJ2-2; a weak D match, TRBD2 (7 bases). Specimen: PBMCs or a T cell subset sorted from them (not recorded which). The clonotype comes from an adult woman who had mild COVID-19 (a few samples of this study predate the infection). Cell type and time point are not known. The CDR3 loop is CATSDWGGQNTGELFF. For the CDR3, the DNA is TGTGCCACCAGTGATTGGGGGGGGCAGAACACCGGGGAGCTGTTTTTT.